The subject of this entry is one T cell receptor beta chain. Per germline, CDR1 SGHRS and CDR2 YFSETQ. V shed 1 base and J shed 2 bases, with 5 bases lying between them. The CDR3 contains 13 residues. TCRdb keeps only in-frame clones here, not all; method: immunoSEQ multiplex PCR. The data contain 60,000 to 75,000 clones, 80% to 95% of them singletons. This entry belongs to a study of T cell changes during pregnancy in multiple sclerosis. The clonotype comes from a female donor with multiple sclerosis, enrolled in a pregnancy study. The genes are TRBV5-1 and TRBJ2-3; unclear D gene. The input for sequencing was peripheral blood, taken in the second trimester of pregnancy. The CDR3 protein is CASSLTNTDTQYF. CDR3 nucleotides: TGCGCCAGCAGCTTGACTAACACAGATACGCAGTATTTT.